This TCR beta chain was recovered during a study of blood T cells in healthy people across ages. The study's findings and limits: Among long-lived donors, naive CD4+ cells were more numerous and diversity higher than in aged donors. A roughly linear age-dependent decrease characterized TCR beta diversity per million T cells.

Germline values: CDR1 SGHRS, CDR2 YFSETQ. The length of the CDR3 is 16 residues. Note on this clonotype: Its antigen is unknown.

Together with a sample-barcoded 5' primer, a J-beta primer mix was included in a second PCR lasting about 6 to 12 cycles. Using its own MiXCR run on the 5' RACE reads, TCRdb lists one record per CDR3 protein. This sample has 1.6 million or so distinct CDR3 sequences, with about 35% found just once. Input material: blood. The TCR was taken from a woman in her thirties in good health. The V call is TRBV5-1, the J call TRBJ2-1; 9 nucleotides align to TRBD1. The last part of the DNA fits TRBJ2-7 better; the J call may be wrong. CDR3 in amino acids: CASSFSTGGAFYEQYF. The CDR3 DNA reads TGCGCCAGCAGCTTCTCTACAGGGGGCGCGTTTTACGAGCAGTACTTC.